The T cell receptor (beta chain) under discussion was sequenced for a study of T cell responses to AZD1222 COVID-19 vaccine. Overall study findings and caveats: Donors were largely white British and mainly female; clonal diversity was possibly underestimated.

Losses at the gene ends were 5 bases for V and 4 bases for J; bases not matched to a gene: 7. The CDR3 runs to 15 residues. In germline, CDR1 is SGHAT, CDR2 FQNNGV. This table comes from immunoSEQ multiplex PCR, and its TCRdb copy is limited to in-frame clones, with some not included. Of about 110,000 clones listed, 70% to 90% are singletons. Comment on this clone: Its matching antigen is unknown.

The TCR was taken from an adult who received the AZD1222 COVID-19 vaccine. The V and J genes are TRBV11-2 and TRBJ2-3; 9 positions agree with TRBD1. Material: peripheral blood, obtained 28 days after the second AZD1222 dose. CDR3 protein: CASSPGQGFSDTQYF. The DNA for the CDR3 is TGTGCCAGCAGCCCTGGACAGGGGTTCTCAGATACGCAGTATTTT.